The T cell receptor beta chain under discussion was sequenced for a study of molecular identifiers for immune sequencing clone quantification. Study overall: RNA from roughly 20,000 or 100,000 naive CD8 cells was split five ways in replicates, with four sequenced.

About this clonotype: What it binds is unknown.

Investigators produced naive CD8 libraries from about 20,000 to 1,000,000 sorted cells, drawing on 10%, 30% or 50% RNA. Using its own MiXCR run on the PCR reads, TCRdb lists one record per CDR3 protein. The sample has approximately 550,000 distinct CDR3 sequences; 20% to 25% are singletons. Study-level points and caveats: Barcode collisions between identical TCR molecules could shrink estimates of highly expanded clone sizes. Clones exceeding 20 RNA copies carried over 97% of effector molecules but under 1% of naive-cell molecules.

CDR1 SGHKS and CDR2 YYEKEE come from the germline V gene (reference sequence). Trimming stripped 2 bases from V and 10 bases from J, with 21 bases between. The CDR3 loop spans 15 amino acids. Material: naive CD8+ T cells from blood, with Jurkat cell RNA spiked in. Subset here: FACS-sorted CD8+CD4-CCR7+CD45RA+ naive T cells. This receptor was identified in a human donor in good health. Some libraries in this study had Jurkat cell RNA spiked in. This rearrangement joins TRBV5-5 to TRBJ1-1, with D tentatively TRBD1 (6 bases). The CDR3 loop reads CASSLITGGHTAAFF. Here the CDR3 DNA reads TGTGCCAGCAGCTTAATAACGGGGGGACATACGGCAGCTTTCTTT.